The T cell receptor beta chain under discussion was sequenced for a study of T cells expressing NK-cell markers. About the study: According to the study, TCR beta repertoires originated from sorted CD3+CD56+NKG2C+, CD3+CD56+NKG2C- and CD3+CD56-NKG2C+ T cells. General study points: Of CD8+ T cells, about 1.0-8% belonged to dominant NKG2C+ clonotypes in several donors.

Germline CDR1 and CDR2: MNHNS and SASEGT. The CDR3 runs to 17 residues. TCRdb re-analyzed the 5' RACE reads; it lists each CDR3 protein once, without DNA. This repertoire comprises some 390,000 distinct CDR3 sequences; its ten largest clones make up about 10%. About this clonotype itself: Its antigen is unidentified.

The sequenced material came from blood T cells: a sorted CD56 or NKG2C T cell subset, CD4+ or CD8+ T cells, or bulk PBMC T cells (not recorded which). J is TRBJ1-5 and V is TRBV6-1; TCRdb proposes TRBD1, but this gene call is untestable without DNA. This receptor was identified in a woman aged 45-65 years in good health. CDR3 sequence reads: CASSEATGAGYNQPQHF.